One sample yielded the 24 T cell receptor beta chains listed below, sequenced in a study of response to subunit inactivated influenza vaccine. TCRdb fed the RT-PCR reads into MiXCR, producing one record per CDR3 protein. Among over 450,000 distinct CDR3 sequences listed, around 13% were seen once. Specimen: PBMCs from blood, collected about 40 days after vaccination. Source of these receptors: a man aged 50 or older who received an inactivated influenza vaccine.

The J gene is TRBJ1-1, the V gene TRBV6-2 or TRBV6-3; TRBD1 matches 9 bases. The germline V gene has CDR1 MNHEY and CDR2 SVGEGT. The V segment lost 11 bases and the J segment 0 bases; nucleotides outside the gene matches: 25. The CDR3 has 20 residues. The CDR3 nucleotides are TGTGCCTCACGGAGGACAGGGGCACACGTGGGAGCCTTCATGAACACTGAAGCTTTCTTT. Protein sequence: CASRRTGAHVGAFMNTEAFF.

This sequence joins TRBV7-9 and TRBJ1-2; D is unresolved. V lost 5 bases to trimming and J lost 4 bases, with 14 bases between them. CDR3 size: 14 residues. CDR1 and CDR2 (germline): SEHNR, FQNEAQ (reference sequence). The CDR3 bases are TGTGCCAGCAGCCCAGCGGGAGTTGGCTATGGCTACACCTTC. Amino acid sequence: CASSPAGVGYGYTF.

This clonotype has a handful of counts. The chain couples TRBV4-2 to TRBJ2-1, with a possible D match to TRBD2 (7 bases). Germline V gene lookup returns CDR1 LGHNA and CDR2 YNFKEQ. The ends were cut back, 0 bases at V and 7 bases at J, with 19 bases in the middle. The CDR3 sequence is 17 residues long. Here the CDR3 reads CASSQDPPRGPRNEQFF. The CDR3 nucleotides read TGTGCCAGCAGCCAAGATCCACCGCGGGGGCCCAGGAATGAGCAGTTCTTC.

The chain uses TRBV5-5 and TRBJ2-5; no clear D. This CDR3 spans 14 amino acids. V gave up 0 bases and J gave up 4 bases, with 10 bases separating them. Germline V gene data show CDR1 as SGHKS and CDR2 as YYEKEE (reference sequence). The CDR3 DNA reads TGTGCCAGCAGCTTGGTTGAGACGGGAGAGACCCAGTACTTC. Its protein product is CASSLVETGETQYF.

This clonotype was detected ten times or more. The V gene is TRBV20-1, the J gene TRBJ1-1; D gene uncertain. Germline values: CDR1 DFQATT, CDR2 SNEGSKA (reference sequence). The length of the CDR3 is 12 residues. V was pared by 6 bases and J by 11 bases, with 19 bases between. The CDR3 DNA sequence: TGCAGTGCCGAACGGGCGGTGGGAATGGCTTTCTTT. Protein sequence: CSAERAVGMAFF.

This clonotype was seen more than once but under ten times. The chain combines TRBV10-3 with TRBJ2-7; 9 nucleotides match TRBD2. This CDR3 has 15 amino acids. Germline V CDR1 and CDR2: ENHRY, SYGVKD. The J segment lost 3 bases and the V segment lost 4 bases, leaving 7 bases of the junction unmatched. The CDR3 nucleotides are TGTGCCATCAGTGGCTCGGGACTAGCTTTCTACGAGCAGTACTTC. Amino acids: CAISGSGLAFYEQYF.

This chain uses TRBV4-1 with TRBJ2-2, with 11 bases that match TRBD1. This CDR3 is 17 amino acids long. The germline gives CDR1 MGHRA, CDR2 YSYEKL. V shed 1 base and J 1 base; nucleotides not matched to a gene: 2. The CDR3 DNA follows: TGCGCCAGCAGCCAAGGGACAGGGGGCGGGAACACCGGGGAGCTGTTTTTT. It is translated as CASSQGTGGGNTGELFF.

This clonotype was detected a few times. CDR3 sequence reads: CASSLPGETDTQYF. The CDR3 coding sequence is TGTGCCAGCAGTTTACCGGGGGAGACAGATACGCAGTATTTT. The chain couples TRBV28 to TRBJ2-3; tentative D call: TRBD2 (6 bases). Per germline, CDR1 MDHEN and CDR2 SYDVKM. The CDR3 contains 14 residues. The germline V and J ends were trimmed by 2 bases and 3 bases, with 9 bases remaining between them.

The CDR3: CASSWAQGYEQYF. CDR3 nucleotides: TGCGCCAGCAGCTGGGCCCAGGGATACGAGCAGTACTTC. The chain carries TRBV5-1 and TRBJ2-7, with a possible D match to TRBD1 (5 bases). Per the germline V gene, CDR1 is SGHRS and CDR2 is YFSETQ. The CDR3 is 13 amino acids. V was cut by 3 bases and J by 4 bases, with 11 bases left in between.

The J gene is TRBJ2-7, the V gene TRBV7-2; the D gene is possibly TRBD2 (6 bases). The germline V gene has CDR1 SGHTA and CDR2 FQGNSA. The V and J ends lost 5 bases and 3 bases respectively, with 17 bases between them. CDR3 length: 15 residues. CDR3 amino acids: CASSPPRDGSYEQYF. In nucleotides, the CDR3 is TGTGCCAGCAGCCCCCCTCGGGACGGGAGCTACGAGCAGTACTTC.

This clonotype was recorded a few times. This sequence joins TRBV28 and TRBJ2-4; 9 bases agree with TRBD1. Germline CDR1 MDHEN, CDR2 SYDVKM. With V trimmed by 4 bases and J by 15 bases, 7 bases remained unmatched. The CDR3 extends over 12 amino acids. CDR3 amino acids: CASSSTGGPVYF. In DNA form, the CDR3 reads TGTGCCAGCAGTTCGACAGGGGGTCCAGTGTACTTC. The entire variable domain, with the rest obtained from reference TRBV28 and TRBJ2-4, is as follows: DVKVTQSSRYLVKRTGEKVFLECVQDMDHENMFWYRQDPGLGLRLIYFSYDVKMKEKGDIPEGYSVSREKKERFSLILESASTNQTSMYLCASSSTGGPVYFGAGTRLSVL.

This clonotype has a count of ten or more. This chain connects TRBV20-1 to TRBJ2-1; tentative D call: TRBD1 (8 bases). The CDR3 is 14 amino acids. V lost 6 bases and J 2 bases, leaving 14 bases between the germline ends. Germline V gene lookup returns CDR1 DFQATT and CDR2 SNEGSKA (reference sequence). The CDR3: CSATGGVTYNEQFF. In DNA, the CDR3 is TGCAGTGCCACAGGGGGGGTTACCTACAATGAGCAGTTCTTC.

This clonotype was detected ten times or more. This chain connects TRBV29-1 to TRBJ2-1, with D tentatively TRBD2 (5 bases). Per germline, CDR1 SQVTM and CDR2 ANQGSEA. Trimming left V 1 base short and J 0 bases short, with 7 bases between. The CDR3 contains 14 residues. The CDR3 protein is CSVEGAGSYNEQFF. Here the CDR3 DNA reads TGCAGCGTTGAAGGCGCGGGCTCCTACAATGAGCAGTTCTTC.

The chain uses TRBV5-4 and TRBJ2-3; D possibly corresponds to TRBD2 (5 bases). The CDR3 has 15 residues. From germline, CDR1 is SGHNT and CDR2 YYREEE (reference sequence). V lost 2 bases and J 3 bases, leaving 13 bases between the germline ends. In nucleotides, the CDR3 is TGTGCCAGCAGCTTCCGAGGGAGTGGGACAGATACGCAGTATTTT. Translated, it gives CASSFRGSGTDTQYF.

This clonotype was recorded a few times. The CDR3 is CASSPRTSGRGDTQYF. CDR3 DNA sequence: TGTGCCAGCAGTCCAAGGACTAGCGGGAGAGGTGATACGCAGTATTTT. This rearrangement joins TRBV7-9 to TRBJ2-3, with 13 bases matching TRBD2. The V gene's germline CDR1 is SEHNR and CDR2 FQNEAQ (reference sequence). Losses at the gene ends were 6 bases for V and 6 bases for J; bases not matched to a gene: 9. The CDR3 is 16 amino acids.

There are a few counts of this clonotype. The chain combines TRBV14 with TRBJ2-2; D gene ambiguous. Trimming took 2 bases from V and 4 from J, leaving 17 bases between them. The CDR3 contains 17 residues. CDR1 is SGHDN, CDR2 FVKESK, per germline. The CDR3 reads CASSQYHGSLGTGELFF. CDR3 nucleotide sequence: TGTGCCAGCAGCCAATATCATGGGTCTCTGGGCACCGGGGAGCTGTTTTTT.

In this sample, this clonotype turned up many times. The chain is built from TRBV7-9 and TRBJ2-7; D may correspond to TRBD1 or TRBD2 (7 bases each). The germline V gene encodes CDR1 SEHNR and CDR2 FQNEAQ (reference sequence). The V end was cut by 4 bases, the J end by 4 bases, with 20 bases between. This CDR3 has 16 residues. The CDR3, as DNA: TGTGCCAGCAGCTCCCCAGCTGGGAGGGGGCGATACGAGCAGTACTTC. Amino acid sequence: CASSSPAGRGRYEQYF.

This clonotype has only a few counts. The chain is built from TRBV7-2 and TRBJ2-7; 8 bases align to TRBD2. Trimming took 3 bases from V and 1 from J; bases not matched to a gene: 11. This CDR3 region has 17 residues. The germline V gene has CDR1 SGHTA and CDR2 FQGNSA. CDR3 nucleotide sequence: TGTGCCAGCAGCTTCGCCGGGACTAGAACCTTATCCTACGAGCAGTACTTC. As protein: CASSFAGTRTLSYEQYF.

In its sample, this clonotype was seen a few times. CDR3 sequence (DNA): TGCGCCAGCAGTGACAGGGGCGCCGGGGAGCTGTTTTTT. The encoded protein is CASSDRGAGELFF. The chain joins TRBV10-1 to TRBJ2-2; possibly TRBD1 for D (6 bases). V lost 3 bases and J 6 bases, leaving 8 bases between the germline ends. Germline values: CDR1 WNHNN, CDR2 SYGVQD (reference sequence). This CDR3 contains 13 residues.

There are many counts of this clonotype. This sequence joins TRBV10-3 and TRBJ2-1; D call uncertain. V was trimmed by 0 bases and J by 7 bases, leaving 1 base between them. The CDR3 covers 11 residues. The V gene's germline CDR1 is ENHRY and CDR2 SYGVKD. The CDR3 sequence: CAISESNEQFF. DNA of the CDR3: TGTGCCATCAGTGAGTCAAATGAGCAGTTCTTC.

V gene TRBV20-1 combines with J gene TRBJ2-5, with 9 bases identical to TRBD2. Germline trimming cut 0 bases from V and 5 bases from J; bases unmatched to any gene: 7. CDR1 and CDR2 (germline): DFQATT, SNEGSKA (reference sequence). This CDR3 spans 15 amino acids. The CDR3 spells CSARDGRGGHETQYF. CDR3 in DNA: TGCAGTGCTAGAGATGGGCGGGGGGGTCATGAGACCCAGTACTTC.

The chain joins TRBV29-1 to TRBJ1-3, with a tentative D call TRBD1 (5 bases). This CDR3 has 16 amino acids. The germline CDR1 and CDR2 sequences are SQVTM and ANQGSEA. V lost 5 bases, J lost 2 bases, and 19 bases lay in between. CDR3 in amino acids: CSVSTPSQGAGNTIYF. CDR3 nucleotide sequence: TGCAGCGTTTCCACCCCCTCGCAGGGTGCTGGAAACACCATATATTTT.

There are a few counts of this clonotype. The chain has TRBV28 and TRBJ1-2; no clear D gene. The V gene lost 10 bases and the J gene lost 7 bases, with 13 bases spanning the gap. Germline lookup yields CDR1 MDHEN and CDR2 SYDVKM. The CDR3 has 11 residues. The DNA of the CDR3 is TGTGCCACCTCCACGCGAAGTGGCTACACCTTC. Amino acids: CATSTRSGYTF.

The V and J genes are TRBV2 and TRBJ2-3; 12 bases map to TRBD2. CDR3 size: 18 residues. Germline lookup yields CDR1 SNHLY and CDR2 FYNNEI. V lost 11 bases and J lost 1; bases outside the gene matches: 16. The CDR3 reads CAFSPLAGGLLGTDTQYF. The CDR3 DNA reads as TGTGCCTTCAGCCCACTAGCGGGAGGCCTTCTCGGCACAGATACGCAGTATTTT.